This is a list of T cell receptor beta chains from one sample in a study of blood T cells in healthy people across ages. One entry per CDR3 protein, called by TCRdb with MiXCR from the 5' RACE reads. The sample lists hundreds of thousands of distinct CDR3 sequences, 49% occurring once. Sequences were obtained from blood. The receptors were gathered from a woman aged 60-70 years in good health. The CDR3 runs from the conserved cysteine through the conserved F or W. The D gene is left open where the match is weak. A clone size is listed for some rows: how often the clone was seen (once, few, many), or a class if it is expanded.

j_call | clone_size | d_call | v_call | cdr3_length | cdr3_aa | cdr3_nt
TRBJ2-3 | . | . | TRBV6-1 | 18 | CASSIPPGGSAEPDTQYF | TGTGCCAGCAGTATCCCCCCTGGAGGTTCCGCCGAGCCAGATACGCAGTATTTT
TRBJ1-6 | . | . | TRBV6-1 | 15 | CAIREGLSGNSPLHF | TGTGCCATCCGTGAAGGGTTATCCGGGAATTCACCCCTCCACTTT
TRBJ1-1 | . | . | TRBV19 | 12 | CASSKDGGGVFF | TGTGCCAGTAGTAAGGACGGTGGGGGAGTTTTCTTT
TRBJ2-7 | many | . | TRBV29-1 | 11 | CSVENSYEQYF | TGCAGCGTTGAAAACAGTTACGAGCAGTACTTC
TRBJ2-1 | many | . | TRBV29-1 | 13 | CSVEDSTGNEQFF | TGCAGCGTTGAAGATAGTACGGGGAATGAGCAGTTCTTC
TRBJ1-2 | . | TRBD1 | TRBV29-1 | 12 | CSVVKGAEGYTF | TGCAGCGTTGTGAAGGGGGCAGAGGGCTACACCTTC
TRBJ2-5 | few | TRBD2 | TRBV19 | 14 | CASNLAGDAETQYF | TGTGCCAGTAACCTAGCGGGAGACGCAGAGACCCAGTACTTC
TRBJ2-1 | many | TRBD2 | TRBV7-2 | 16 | CASSLLSSGSSYEQFF | TGTGCCAGCAGCTTACTTTCTAGCGGGAGTAGCTATGAGCAGTTCTTC
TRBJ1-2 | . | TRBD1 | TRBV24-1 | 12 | CATSDRGLGYTF | TGTGCCACCTCCGACAGGGGGCTTGGCTACACCTTC
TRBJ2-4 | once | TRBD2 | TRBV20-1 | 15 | CSATSGSLAKNIQYF | TGCAGTGCTACCAGCGGGAGTTTGGCCAAAAACATTCAGTACTTC
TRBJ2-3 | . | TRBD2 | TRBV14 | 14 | CASSQGLAVDTQYF | TGTGCCAGCAGCCAAGGCCTAGCGGTGGATACGCAGTATTTT
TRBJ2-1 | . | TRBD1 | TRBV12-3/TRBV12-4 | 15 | CASSWGTGYYNEQFF | TGTGCCAGCAGTTGGGGGACAGGGTACTACAATGAGCAGTTCTTC
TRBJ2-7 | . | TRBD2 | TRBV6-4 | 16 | CASPPFSREGSYEQYF | TGTGCCAGCCCCCCCTTTAGTAGGGAGGGTTCCTACGAGCAGTACTTC
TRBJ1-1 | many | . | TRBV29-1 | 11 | CSANLNTEAFF | TGCAGTGCTAACCTGAACACTGAAGCTTTCTTT
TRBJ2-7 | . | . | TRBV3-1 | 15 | CASSQEAARAYEQYF | TGTGCCAGCAGCCAAGAAGCGGCCAGGGCCTACGAGCAGTACTTC
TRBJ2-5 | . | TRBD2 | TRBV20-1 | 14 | CSARDGLAGVEQYF | TGCAGTGCTAGAGATGGCCTAGCGGGAGTTGAGCAGTACTTC
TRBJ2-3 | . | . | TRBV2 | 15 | CASSEGPGGSDTQYF | TGTGCCAGCAGTGAAGGGCCAGGGGGGTCAGATACGCAGTATTTT
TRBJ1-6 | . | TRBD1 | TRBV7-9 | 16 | CASSLAEGASNSPLHF | TGTGCCAGCAGCTTAGCAGAGGGGGCCTCTAATTCACCCCTCCACTTT
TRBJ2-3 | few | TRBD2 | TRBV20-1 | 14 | CSAGTSTLWDTQYF | TGCAGTGCAGGGACTAGCACCTTGTGGGATACGCAGTATTTT
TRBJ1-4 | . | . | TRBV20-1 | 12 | CSAREGNEKLFF | TGCAGTGCTAGGGAGGGGAATGAAAAACTGTTTTTT
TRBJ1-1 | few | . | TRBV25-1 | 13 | CASSDLGVVKAFF | TGTGCCAGCAGTGATCTGGGGGTTGTGAAAGCTTTCTTT
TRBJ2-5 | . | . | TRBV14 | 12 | CASSQDWDVQYF | TGTGCCAGCAGCCAAGATTGGGACGTCCAGTACTTC
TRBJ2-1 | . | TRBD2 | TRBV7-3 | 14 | CASSPATSGNEQFF | TGTGCCAGCAGCCCCGCGACTAGCGGCAATGAGCAGTTCTTC
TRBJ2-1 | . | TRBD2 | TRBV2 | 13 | CASKGPGGGEQFF | TGTGCCAGCAAGGGACCGGGCGGGGGTGAGCAGTTCTTC
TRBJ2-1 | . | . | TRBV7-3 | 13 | CASSPSVDTEQFF | TGTGCCAGCAGCCCCAGCGTTGATACTGAGCAGTTCTTC
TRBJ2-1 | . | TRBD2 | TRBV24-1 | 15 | CATSKGTSSSETQFF | TGTGCCACCAGTAAGGGGACTAGTAGTTCAGAGACCCAGTTCTTC
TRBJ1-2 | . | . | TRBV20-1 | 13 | CSAHAGGTYGYTF | TGCAGTGCCCACGCCGGGGGCACGTATGGCTACACCTTC
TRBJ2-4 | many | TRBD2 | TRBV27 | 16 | CASSPGLSGRLNIQYF | TGTGCCAGCAGTCCGGGACTAAGCGGGAGGTTAAACATTCAGTACTTC
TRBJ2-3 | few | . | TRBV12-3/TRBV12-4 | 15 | CASTLSTGVTDTQYF | TGTGCCAGCACACTATCAACAGGAGTCACAGATACGCAGTATTTT
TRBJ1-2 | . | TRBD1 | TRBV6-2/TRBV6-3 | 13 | CASRGQGIGGYTF | TGTGCCAGCAGGGGACAGGGAATAGGAGGCTACACCTTC
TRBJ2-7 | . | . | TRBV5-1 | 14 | CASSLIEQSYEQYF | TGCGCCAGCAGCTTGATAGAACAGTCCTACGAGCAGTACTTC
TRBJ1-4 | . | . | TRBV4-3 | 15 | CASSQEGARNEKLFF | TGCGCCAGCAGCCAAGAGGGGGCAAGAAATGAAAAACTGTTTTTT
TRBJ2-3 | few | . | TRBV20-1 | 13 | CSAPEGALDTQYF | TGCAGTGCTCCCGAGGGTGCGTTAGATACGCAGTATTTT
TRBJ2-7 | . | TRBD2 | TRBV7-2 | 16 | CASSLLGTSGINEQYF | TGTGCCAGCAGCTTACTCGGGACTAGCGGGATCAATGAGCAGTACTTC
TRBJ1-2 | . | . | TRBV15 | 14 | CATSRVGLSDGYTF | TGTGCCACCAGCAGAGTAGGGTTGTCGGATGGCTACACCTTC
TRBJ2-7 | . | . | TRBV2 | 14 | CASGEGRTFYEQYF | TGTGCCAGTGGAGAGGGTAGGACTTTCTACGAGCAGTACTTC
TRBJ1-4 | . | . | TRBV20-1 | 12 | CSAKGLNEKLFF | TGCAGTGCAAAAGGACTAAATGAAAAACTGTTTTTT
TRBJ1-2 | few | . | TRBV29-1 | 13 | CSVVGGMNYGYTF | TGCAGCGTGGTAGGGGGTATGAACTATGGCTACACCTTC
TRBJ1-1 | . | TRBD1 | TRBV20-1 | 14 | CSASEQGARTEAFF | TGCAGTGCTAGCGAACAGGGGGCGAGAACTGAAGCTTTCTTT
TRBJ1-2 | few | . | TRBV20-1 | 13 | CSASLGTLDGYTF | TGCAGTGCTTCCCTCGGGACACTGGATGGCTACACCTTC
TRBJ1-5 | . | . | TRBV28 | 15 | CASSPYDSRNQPQHF | TGTGCCAGCAGTCCGTACGACAGTCGCAATCAGCCCCAGCATTTT
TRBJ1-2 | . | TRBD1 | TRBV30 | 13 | CAWKTGKLYGYTF | TGTGCCTGGAAGACAGGGAAGCTTTATGGCTACACCTTC
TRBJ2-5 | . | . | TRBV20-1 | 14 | CSARARWGQETQYF | TGCAGTGCTAGAGCCCGGTGGGGCCAAGAGACCCAGTACTTC
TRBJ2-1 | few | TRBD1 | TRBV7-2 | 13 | CASSDGQGSEQFF | TGTGCCAGCAGCGACGGACAGGGGTCCGAGCAGTTCTTC
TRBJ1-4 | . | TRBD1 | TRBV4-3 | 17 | CASSQGAEGDRAEKLFF | TGCGCCAGCAGCCAGGGGGCAGAGGGGGACAGGGCTGAAAAACTGTTTTTT
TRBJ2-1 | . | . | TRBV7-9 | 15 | CASSTLEGPYNEQFF | TGTGCCAGCAGTACCTTGGAGGGCCCCTACAATGAGCAGTTCTTC
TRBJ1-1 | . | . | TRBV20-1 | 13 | CSARRGANTEAFF | TGCAGTGCCCGACGGGGGGCGAACACTGAAGCTTTCTTT
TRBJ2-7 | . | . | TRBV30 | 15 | CAWRDPTGSTYEQYF | TGTGCCTGGAGGGACCCGACGGGTTCTACCTACGAGCAGTACTTC
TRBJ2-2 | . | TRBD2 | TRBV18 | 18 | CASSPPSAGGPLTGELFF | TGTGCCAGCTCACCACCGTCGGCGGGAGGGCCGTTGACCGGGGAGCTGTTTTTT
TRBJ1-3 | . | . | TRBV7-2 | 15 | CASSLAKNSGNTIYF | TGTGCCAGCAGCTTAGCGAAAAACTCTGGAAACACCATATATTTT
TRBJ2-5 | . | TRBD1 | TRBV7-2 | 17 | CASSRRGSGDRGNEQYF | TGTGCCAGCAGTCGCCGGGGTTCGGGGGACAGGGGTAATGAGCAGTACTTC
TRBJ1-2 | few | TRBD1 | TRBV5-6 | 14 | CASRDLDRDYGYTF | TGTGCCAGCAGAGATCTCGACAGGGACTATGGCTACACCTTC
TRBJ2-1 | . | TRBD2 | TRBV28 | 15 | CASSLSASGGNEQFF | TGTGCCAGCAGTTTATCCGCTAGCGGGGGCAATGAGCAGTTCTTC
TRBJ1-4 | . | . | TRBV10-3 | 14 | CATRRAGGGEKLFF | TGTGCCACGAGACGGGCCGGAGGGGGAGAAAAACTGTTTTTT
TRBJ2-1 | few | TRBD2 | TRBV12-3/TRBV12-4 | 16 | CASSPGTSGMYNEQFF | TGTGCCAGCAGCCCGGGGACTAGCGGGATGTACAATGAGCAGTTCTTC
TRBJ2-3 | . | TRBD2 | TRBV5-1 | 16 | CASSFGNSGRIDTQYF | TGCGCCAGCAGCTTCGGTAATAGCGGGAGAATAGATACGCAGTATTTT
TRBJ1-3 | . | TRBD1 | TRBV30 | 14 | CAWATGVSGNTIYF | TGTGCCTGGGCTACAGGGGTCTCTGGAAACACCATATATTTT
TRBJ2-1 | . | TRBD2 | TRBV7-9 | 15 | CASSLTSAPSDGQFF | TGTGCCAGCAGCTTAACTAGCGCACCCTCCGATGGCCAGTTCTTC